This T cell receptor beta chain was obtained from a study of control samples from healthy donors and cancer patients. Germline CDR1 and CDR2: KGHSH and LQKENI. The CDR3 consists of 14 residues. The V end was cut by 2 bases, the J end by 3 bases, with 11 bases between. Clones were read by immunoSEQ multiplex PCR, and TCRdb kept only the in-frame ones, dropping some. This sample has 150,000 to 160,000 clones, with about 93% found just once. The V and J genes are TRBV18 and TRBJ2-7; D possibly matches TRBD1 or TRBD2 (5 bases each). The material sequenced was blood. This clonotype originated in a middle-aged man in good health. The CDR3 coding sequence is TGTGCCAGCTCACCAAAGGGACGGATCTACGAGCAGTACTTC. This sequence encodes CASSPKGRIYEQYF.